This T cell receptor (beta chain) was obtained from a study of blood T cell repertoires in COVID-19. The wider study: The cDNA or gDNA used as material had been derived from T cells, B-cell-depleted T cells, or PBMCs.

Clones were read by immunoSEQ multiplex PCR, and TCRdb kept only the in-frame ones, dropping some. The sample includes roughly 180,000 clones, 65% to 85% of them seen just once. Germline CDR1 and CDR2: SNHLY and FYNNEI. V was clipped by 3 bases and J by 1 base; unmatched bases: 5. The CDR3 runs to 16 residues. This clonotype was sampled from a woman aged 40 to 55 with COVID-19, enrolled during active disease. The sequenced material came from peripheral blood. The chain is built from TRBV2 and TRBJ2-5, with 10 bases matching TRBD2. Here the CDR3 reads CASSEGAGGTQETQYF. The CDR3 nucleotides read TGTGCCAGCAGTGAGGGAGCGGGAGGGACCCAAGAGACCCAGTACTTC.